Below are 15 T cell receptor beta chains sequenced from a single sample in a study of blood T cells in healthy people across ages. Primed by a sample-barcoded 5' primer and a J-beta primer mix, a second PCR proceeded for roughly 6 to 12 cycles. TCRdb reprocessed the 5' RACE reads with MiXCR, giving one entry per CDR3 protein. The sample contains hundreds of thousands of distinct CDR3 sequences, 32% of which appear only once. Input material: blood. These receptors all stem from a woman of 80 years or more in good health.

This clonotype was seen many times. The chain employs TRBV4-2 and TRBJ2-7, with D perhaps TRBD1 (6 bases). The germline gives CDR1 LGHNA, CDR2 YNFKEQ. Trimming left V 1 base short and J 3 bases short, with 13 bases between. CDR3 length: 15 amino acids. CDR3 nucleotide sequence: TGTGCCAGCAGCCAAGTTAGGCAGGGGAGCTACGAGCAGTACTTC. It yields the protein CASSQVRQGSYEQYF.

This clonotype was observed at least ten times. V is TRBV5-5 and J is TRBJ1-1; no clear D gene. This CDR3 is 14 amino acids long. Germline V gives CDR1 SGHKS, CDR2 YYEKEE (reference sequence). V lost 4 bases to trimming and J lost 1 base, with 11 bases between them. CDR3 nucleotides: TGTGCCAGCAGCCCCGGACGGGCGAACACTGAAGCTTTCTTT. Protein product: CASSPGRANTEAFF.

At least ten counts were recorded for this clonotype. The rearrangement links TRBV6-1 to TRBJ2-3, with 9 bases matching TRBD1. The germline CDR1 and CDR2 sequences are MNHNS and SASEGT. V dropped 6 bases and J dropped 8; count of bases not matched to a gene: 6. The CDR3 has 13 residues. CDR3 DNA sequence: TGTGCCAGCAGGGTGGACAGGGGTGGTACGCAGTATTTT. The encoded protein is CASRVDRGGTQYF.

Of note for this clonotype: A much larger clone lies one base from this, so it may be a read error. This chain joins TRBV28 and TRBJ2-1; 13 bases match TRBD2. Germline V lookup: CDR1 MDHEN, CDR2 SYDVKM. Unmatched junction bases numbered 8, after V lost 6 bases and J lost 9 bases. There are 15 residues in the CDR3. The CDR3 reads CASRATSGGYGEQFF. The CDR3, as DNA: TGTGCCAGCAGGGCGACTAGCGGGGGGTATGGTGAGCAGTTCTTC.

About this clonotype: Given a much more abundant clone one base away, this may be a read error. The chain combines TRBV5-1 with TRBJ2-6; TRBD1 matches at 8 bases. Germline CDR1 reads SGHRS; CDR2 reads YFSETQ. This CDR3 has 14 amino acids. This CDR3 is CASKTGAGANVRTF. In nucleotides, the CDR3 is TGCGCCAGCAAGACAGGGGCTGGGGCCAACGTCCGGACTTTC.

Of note for this clonotype: This likely comes from a read error, as the CDR3 has no conserved phenylalanine or tryptophan at its end. It is unclear where the CDR3 begins or ends on the DNA, so no DNA is shown, and the CDR3 is as TCRdb lists it. V is TRBV7-9 and J is TRBJ2-1; TRBD2, the table's D call, lacks a check against the DNA. Germline CDR1 is SEHNR and CDR2 is FQNEAQ (reference sequence). Termini included, the CDR3 measures 15 amino acids. CDR3 loop: CASSLVAGGLDEKFI.

The chain has TRBV5-1 and TRBJ2-2; D remains unclear. V was cut by 3 bases and J by 0 bases, with 3 bases left in between. The germline gives CDR1 SGHRS, CDR2 YFSETQ. The CDR3 spans 13 residues. The CDR3 here is CASSSTNTGELFF. The CDR3 DNA reads as TGCGCCAGCAGCTCGACGAACACCGGGGAGCTGTTTTTT.

This clonotype was counted at least ten times. The chain uses TRBV5-1 and TRBJ1-5; no definite D call. The CDR3 extends over 15 amino acids. Germline CDR1 is SGHRS and CDR2 is YFSETQ. Trimming stripped 0 bases from V and 3 bases from J, with 10 bases between. Here the CDR3 reads CASSLEGDTNQPQHF. The CDR3 bases are TGCGCCAGCAGCTTGGAAGGTGACACCAATCAGCCCCAGCATTTT.

This clonotype was seen at least ten times. CDR3 sequence: CAGGPQGEQFF. In DNA form, the CDR3 reads TGTGCCGGGGGACCCCAGGGTGAGCAGTTCTTC. The gene calls are TRBV10-3 and TRBJ2-1; D tentatively reads TRBD1 or TRBD2 (5 bases each). Germline V CDR1 and CDR2: ENHRY, SYGVKD. The V gene lost 11 bases and the J gene lost 9 bases, with 14 bases spanning the gap. The CDR3 has 11 amino acids.

This clonotype appeared many times. The rearrangement joins TRBV27 to TRBJ2-3; D call uncertain. From germline, CDR1 is MNHEY and CDR2 SMNVEV (reference sequence). The CDR3 consists of 15 residues. V dropped 8 bases and J dropped 2 bases, with 17 bases sitting between them. The CDR3 bases are TGTGCCAGCCGCGCCGGCAGGCCATACACAGATACGCAGTATTTT. Translating gives CASRAGRPYTDTQYF.

About this clonotype: A much larger clone sits a single nucleotide away, making a read error possible. The rearrangement uses TRBV2 and TRBJ1-4; TRBD1 matches 9 bases. CDR1 is SNHLY and CDR2 is FYNNEI in the germline V gene. The CDR3 spans 15 residues. CDR3 residues: CASSVPGQGNEELFF. CDR3 DNA: TGTGCCAGCAGCGTACCGGGACAGGGTAATGAAGAACTGTTTTTT.

This clonotype was seen many times. The rearrangement links TRBV3-1 to TRBJ2-5, with 9 bases that match TRBD2. V shed 4 bases and J 5 bases; nucleotides not matched to a gene: 8. Germline assignment: CDR1 LGHDT and CDR2 YNNKEL (reference sequence). The CDR3 has 15 residues. The CDR3 spells CASSRRLAGKETQYF. The CDR3 bases are TGTGCCAGCAGCCGTCGGCTAGCGGGGAAGGAGACCCAGTACTTC.

The gene calls are TRBV7-9 and TRBJ2-5; 10 bases fit TRBD1. Gene TRBJ2-7 matches the end of the DNA better, so the J call may be wrong. CDR3 length equals 15 residues. The germline V gene has CDR1 SEHNR and CDR2 FQNEAQ (reference sequence). The CDR3 DNA reads as TGTGCCAGCTGCCTCGGGACAGGGGCGATCTACGAGCAGTACTTC. Translated, it gives CASCLGTGAIYEQYF.

In this sample, this clonotype turned up many times. The rearrangement links TRBV4-3 to TRBJ2-1; 8 bases map to TRBD2. The CDR3 spans 16 residues. Germline values: CDR1 LGHNA, CDR2 YSLEER. V gave up 0 bases and J gave up 5 bases; unmatched junction bases: 6. DNA of the CDR3: TGCGCCAGCAGCCAAGAACGCGGGGGGAGGCACAATGAGCAGTTCTTC. This encodes CASSQERGGRHNEQFF.

The sample holds many counts of this clonotype. This sequence joins TRBV11-1 and TRBJ2-3, with 7 bases matching TRBD1. Germline V lookup: CDR1 SGHAT, CDR2 FQDESV (reference sequence). V lost 6 bases and J lost 3; bases outside the gene matches: 3. This CDR3 comprises 13 residues. CDR3 loop: CASSHRGTDTQYF. CDR3 in DNA: TGTGCCAGCAGTCACAGGGGAACAGATACGCAGTATTTT. The whole variable domain, remainder taken from reference TRBV11-1 and TRBJ2-3, is EAEVAQSPRYKITEKSQAVAFWCDPISGHATLYWYRQILGQGPELLVQFQDESVVDDSQLPKDRFSAERLKGVDSTLKIQPAELGDSAMYLCASSHRGTDTQYFGPGTRLTVL.